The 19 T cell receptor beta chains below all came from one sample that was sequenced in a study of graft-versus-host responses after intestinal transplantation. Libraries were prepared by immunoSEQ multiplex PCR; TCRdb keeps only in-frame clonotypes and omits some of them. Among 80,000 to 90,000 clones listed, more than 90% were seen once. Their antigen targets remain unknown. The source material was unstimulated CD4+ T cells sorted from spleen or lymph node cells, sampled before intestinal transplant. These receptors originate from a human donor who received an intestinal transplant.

The CDR3 nucleotides read TGCGCCAGCAGATCTGCGGGTTATTTCAATGAGCAGTTCTTC. It translates to CASRSAGYFNEQFF. The chain combines TRBV5-1 with TRBJ2-1; weak D call: TRBD2 (5 bases). The CDR3 runs 14 residues. Deletions cut 5 bases from V and 6 bases from J, with 15 bases between. Germline lookup yields CDR1 SGHRS and CDR2 YFSETQ.

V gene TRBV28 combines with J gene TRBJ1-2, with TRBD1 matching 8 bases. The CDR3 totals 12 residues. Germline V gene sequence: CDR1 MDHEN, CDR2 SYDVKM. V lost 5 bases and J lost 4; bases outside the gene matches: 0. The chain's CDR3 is CASSTGGYGYTF. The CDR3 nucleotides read TGTGCCAGCAGTACAGGGGGCTATGGCTACACCTTC.

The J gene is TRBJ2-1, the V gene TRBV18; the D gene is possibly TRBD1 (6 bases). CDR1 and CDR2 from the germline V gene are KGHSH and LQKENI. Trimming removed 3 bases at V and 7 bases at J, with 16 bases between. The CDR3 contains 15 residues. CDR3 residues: CASSPRQDLMNEQFF. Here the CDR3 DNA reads TGTGCCAGCTCACCCCGACAGGATCTGATGAATGAGCAGTTCTTC.

The CDR3 DNA follows: TGTGCCAGCAGCTTAAGGACAGGGGGCACAGATACGCAGTATTTT. Residues: CASSLRTGGTDTQYF. The rearrangement uses TRBV11-3 and TRBJ2-3; the match to TRBD1 covers 9 bases. CDR1 is SGHNT, CDR2 YENEEA, per germline. This CDR3 has 15 residues. V lost 2 bases, J lost 1 base, and 1 base stayed unmatched.

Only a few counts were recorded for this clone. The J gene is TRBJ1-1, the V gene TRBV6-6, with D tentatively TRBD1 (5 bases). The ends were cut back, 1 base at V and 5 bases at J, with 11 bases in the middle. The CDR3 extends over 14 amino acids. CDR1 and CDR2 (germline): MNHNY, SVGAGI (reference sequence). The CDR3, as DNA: TGTGCCAGCAGTTACTTCACGGGGGGGACTGAAGCTTTCTTT. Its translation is CASSYFTGGTEAFF.

The CDR3 nucleotides are TGTGCCAGCAGCGTAGTTCGGGGGGCCGAGCAGTTCTTC. This encodes CASSVVRGAEQFF. The rearrangement links TRBV9 to TRBJ2-1; a weak D match, TRBD2 (7 bases). CDR1 SGDLS and CDR2 YYNGEE come from the germline V gene. Trimming took off 0 bases at V and 10 bases at J, with 11 bases between the two ends. This CDR3 comprises 13 residues. Complete variable domain (other parts from reference TRBV9 and TRBJ2-1): DSGVTQTPKHLITATGQRVTLRCSPRSGDLSVYWYQQSLDQGLQFLIQYYNGEERAKGNILERFSAQQFPDLHSELNLSSLELGDSALYFCASSVVRGAEQFFGPGTRLTVL.

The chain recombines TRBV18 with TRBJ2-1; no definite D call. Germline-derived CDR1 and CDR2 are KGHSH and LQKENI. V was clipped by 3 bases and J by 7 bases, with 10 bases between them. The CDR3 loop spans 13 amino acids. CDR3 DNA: TGTGCCAGCTCACCCCAAGGTTGGAATGAGCAGTTCTTC. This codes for CASSPQGWNEQFF.

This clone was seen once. The CDR3 coding sequence is TGCGCCAGCAGGTCAACAGGGGAAAGGCAAGCTTTCTTT. Protein sequence: CASRSTGERQAFF. The chain has TRBV5-1 and TRBJ1-1; 7 bases map to TRBD1. With 5 bases clipped from V and 9 bases from J, the junction kept 10 bases outside the gene matches. Germline V lookup: CDR1 SGHRS, CDR2 YFSETQ. CDR3 size: 13 residues.

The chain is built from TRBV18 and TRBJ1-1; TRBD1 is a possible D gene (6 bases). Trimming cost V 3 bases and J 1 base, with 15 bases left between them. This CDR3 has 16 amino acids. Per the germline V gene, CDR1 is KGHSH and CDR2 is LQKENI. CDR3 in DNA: TGTGCCAGCTCACCTAACAGGGCCTGGGGGAACACTGAAGCTTTCTTT. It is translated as CASSPNRAWGNTEAFF.

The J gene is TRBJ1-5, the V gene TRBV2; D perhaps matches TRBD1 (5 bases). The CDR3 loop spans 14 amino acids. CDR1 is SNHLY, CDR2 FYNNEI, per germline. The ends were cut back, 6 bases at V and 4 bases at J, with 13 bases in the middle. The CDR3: CASSDGASNQPQHF. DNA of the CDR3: TGTGCCAGCAGCGACGGGGCCAGTAATCAGCCCCAGCATTTT.

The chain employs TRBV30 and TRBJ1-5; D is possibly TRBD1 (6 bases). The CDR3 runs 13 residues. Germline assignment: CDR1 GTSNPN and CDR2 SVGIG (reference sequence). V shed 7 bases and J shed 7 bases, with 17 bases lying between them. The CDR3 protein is CALSRGPGQPQHF. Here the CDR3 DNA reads TGTGCCTTAAGCCGGGGGCCAGGGCAGCCCCAGCATTTT.

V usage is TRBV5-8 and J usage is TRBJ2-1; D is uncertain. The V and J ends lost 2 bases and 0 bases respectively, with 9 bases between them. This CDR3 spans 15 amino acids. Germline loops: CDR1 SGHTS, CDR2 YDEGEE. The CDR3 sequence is CASSFGDSSYNEQFF. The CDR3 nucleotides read TGTGCCAGCAGCTTTGGGGATAGCTCCTACAATGAGCAGTTCTTC.

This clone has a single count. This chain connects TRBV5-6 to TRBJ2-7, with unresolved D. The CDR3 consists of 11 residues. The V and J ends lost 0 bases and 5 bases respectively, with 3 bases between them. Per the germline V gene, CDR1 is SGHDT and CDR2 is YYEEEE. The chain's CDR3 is CASSLDHEQYF. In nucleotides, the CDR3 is TGTGCCAGCAGCTTGGACCACGAGCAGTACTTC.

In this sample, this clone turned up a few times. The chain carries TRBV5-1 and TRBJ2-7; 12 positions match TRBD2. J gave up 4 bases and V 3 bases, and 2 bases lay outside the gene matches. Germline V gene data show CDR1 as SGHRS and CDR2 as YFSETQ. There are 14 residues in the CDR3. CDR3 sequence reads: CASSSGTSGYEQYF. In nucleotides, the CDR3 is TGCGCCAGCAGCTCCGGGACTAGCGGGTACGAGCAGTACTTC.

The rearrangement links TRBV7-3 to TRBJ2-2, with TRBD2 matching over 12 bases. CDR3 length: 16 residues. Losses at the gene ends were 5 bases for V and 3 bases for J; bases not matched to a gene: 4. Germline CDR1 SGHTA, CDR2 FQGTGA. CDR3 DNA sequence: TGTGCCAGCAGCGCCAGACTAGCGGGAGACACCGGGGAGCTGTTTTTT. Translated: CASSARLAGDTGELFF. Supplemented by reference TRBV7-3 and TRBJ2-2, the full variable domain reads GAGVSQTPSNKVTEKGKYVELRCDPISGHTALYWYRQSLGQGPEFLIYFQGTGAADDSGLPNDRFFAVRPEGSVSTLKIQRTERGDSAVYLCASSARLAGDTGELFFGEGSRLTVL.

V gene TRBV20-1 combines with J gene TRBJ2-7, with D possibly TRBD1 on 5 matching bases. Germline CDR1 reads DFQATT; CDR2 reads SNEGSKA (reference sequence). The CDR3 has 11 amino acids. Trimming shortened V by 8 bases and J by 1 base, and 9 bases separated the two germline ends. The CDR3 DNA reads TGCAGTTTGGGGCTTTCCTACGAGCAGTACTTC. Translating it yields CSLGLSYEQYF.

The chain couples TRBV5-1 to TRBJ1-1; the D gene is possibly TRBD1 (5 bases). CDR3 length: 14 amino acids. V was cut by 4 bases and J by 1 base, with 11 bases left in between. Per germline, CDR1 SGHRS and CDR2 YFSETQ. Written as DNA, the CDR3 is TGCGCCAGCAGCCTCTTGGGGACGAACACTGAAGCTTTCTTT. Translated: CASSLLGTNTEAFF.

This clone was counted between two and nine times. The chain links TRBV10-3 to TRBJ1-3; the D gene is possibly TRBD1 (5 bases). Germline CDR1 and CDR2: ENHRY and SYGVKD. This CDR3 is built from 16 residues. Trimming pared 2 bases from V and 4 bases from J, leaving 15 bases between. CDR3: CAISEGARAGGNTIYF. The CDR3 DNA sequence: TGTGCCATCAGTGAGGGAGCCAGGGCAGGAGGAAACACCATATATTTT.

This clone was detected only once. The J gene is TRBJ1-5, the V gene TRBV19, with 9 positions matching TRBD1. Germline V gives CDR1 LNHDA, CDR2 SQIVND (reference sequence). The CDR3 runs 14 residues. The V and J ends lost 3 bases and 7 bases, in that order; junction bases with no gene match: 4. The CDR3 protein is CASSITGGGQPQHF. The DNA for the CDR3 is TGTGCCAGTAGTATTACAGGGGGCGGACAGCCCCAGCATTTT.